This T cell receptor beta chain appears in the sequencing data of a study of shared clonotypes between healthy human individuals. Genomic DNA belonging to each subset was distributed in equal measure over several immunoSEQ plates. Profiled with immunoSEQ multiplex PCR; TCRdb holds only in-frame clones, not every one. Of 2 million to 2.5 million clones in the sample, 90% to 96% were seen once. General study points: In a handful of donors, roughly 5.2% of naive CD4 clonotypes appeared in common. On the whole, naive subsets had larger estimated richness than memory subsets had.

As for this clone: The target antigen is unknown.

The CDR3 contains 16 residues. CDR1 and CDR2 from the germline V gene are LGHNT and FRNRAP. Germline trimming cut 0 bases from V and 3 bases from J; bases unmatched to any gene: 3. This chain uses TRBV12-5 with TRBJ2-3, with 10 bases identical to TRBD1. Input material: naive CD4+ T cells sorted from blood. The subset denotes: CD45RA+ positively selected. The TCR comes from a young man in good health. The CDR3 region has the DNA TGTGCTAGTGGTTTGGTGACAGGGGGCTCTACAGATACGCAGTATTTT. Protein product: CASGLVTGGSTDTQYF.